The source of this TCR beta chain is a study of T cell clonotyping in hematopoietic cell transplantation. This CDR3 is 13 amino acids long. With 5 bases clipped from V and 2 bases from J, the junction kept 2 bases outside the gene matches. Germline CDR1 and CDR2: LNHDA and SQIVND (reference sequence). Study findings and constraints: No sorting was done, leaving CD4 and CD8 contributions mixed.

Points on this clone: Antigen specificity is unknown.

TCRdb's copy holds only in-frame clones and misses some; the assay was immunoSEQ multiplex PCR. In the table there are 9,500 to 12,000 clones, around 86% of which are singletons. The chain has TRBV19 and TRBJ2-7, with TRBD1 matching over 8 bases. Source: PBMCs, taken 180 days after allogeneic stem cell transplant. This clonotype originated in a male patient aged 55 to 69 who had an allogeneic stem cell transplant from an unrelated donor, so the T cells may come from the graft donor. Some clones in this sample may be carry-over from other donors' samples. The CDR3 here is CASSPGQAYEQYF. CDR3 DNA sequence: TGTGCCAGTAGTCCGGGACAGGCCTACGAGCAGTACTTC.